This TCR beta chain was identified in a study of T cells in Graves' hyperthyroidism and ophthalmopathy (dated by TCRdb to the late 2010s). Turning to the overall study: Peripheral blood samples were taken at the time of initial diagnosis, prior to any treatment. To identify TCR V-J signatures that set the groups apart, the researchers used a discovery cohort of roughly 100 patients, made up of some 41 with Graves' ophthalmopathy and about 59 with stable Graves' hyperthyroidism. Prospective prediction of ophthalmopathy was tested in an independent validation cohort of 18 hyperthyroidism patients and some 17 patients who later progressed to ophthalmopathy. The 80 to 100 discovery patients were randomly divided into training and test sets at a 7:3 ratio. In addition, the study compared T-cell repertoires in thyroid tissue and in blood from about 6 Graves' hyperthyroidism patients. Once sampling was done, hyperthyroidism patients were given methimazole at a starting dose of 30 mg daily, whereas ophthalmopathy patients were given high-dose intravenous methylprednisolone. The paper describes TCR Vbeta CDR3 sequencing of 140 or so peripheral blood samples, made up of some 42 ophthalmopathy patients, around 78 hyperthyroidism patients and 17 progressor patients.

In the ophthalmopathy patients, disease was moderately to severely active, with a Clinical Activity Score of 3 or more, a NOSPECS grade of 4 or more, and a duration of less than 3 months. Any patient with an uncontrolled infection, another autoimmune disease, pregnancy or lactation was excluded. Diagnoses were established on the basis of clinical symptoms, serum thyroxine and TRAb, thyroid ultrasound, and orbital computed tomography. PBMCs were isolated from more than 8 ml of fresh peripheral blood by Ficoll-Paque density gradient centrifugation. Trizol reagent was used to extract total RNA, and RNA quality was then checked on an Agilent 2100 Bioanalyzer. The TCR beta CDR3 regions were amplified from RNA transcripts. A first-round RT-PCR of the TCR CDR3 used the HTBI primer set with the Qiagen OneStep RT-PCR kit. The libraries were constructed in a second round of multiplex PCR and then size-selected and purified. Paired-end sequencing of the libraries was performed with 100 bp reads on an Illumina HiSeq2000. The paper's data handling went like this. SOAPnuke was used to process the raw data, removing reads that contained adapters or uncalled bases, had a mean Phred below 15, or lacked an exact match to the constant primer or identifier. COPE v1.2.5 was used to merge the high-quality paired reads, and each unique nucleotide sequence was defined as a clonotype. MiTCR v1.1 was used to align clonotypes to the IMGT TRBV, TRBD and TRBJ reference segments. Only V-J combinations with frequency above 0.0001, covering about 99% of repertoires, were analysed. The TCS score was defined as the ratio of F50 (clonal expansion) to E x V (chaos), calculated using BLOSUM62-based TCRdist between CDR3 peptides within each V-J. Welch's t-statistics and random forest reduced several hundred V-J features to 10 to 15, which were used in a naive Bayes classifier (R e1071). In-frame beta chains were kept once TCRdb had trimmed the public reads at Q25 with fastp and called clones with MiXCR. CDR3 protein duplicates are merged, each entry listing the most common genes and DNA. The authors' filters were not applied to this entry. The sample includes around 600,000 distinct CDR3 sequences, with around 15% observed a single time. The ten largest make up roughly an eighth of the sample.

The paper's findings and limits, for the study overall: Ophthalmopathy was separated from stable hyperthyroidism by a 13 V-J signature model, with over 85% sensitivity and approximately 81% specificity obtained in cross-validation and 80%/75% obtained in testing. No statistical method was used to set the sample size in advance, and investigators knew the group allocation. Most expanded thyroid clonotypes (frequency above 0.001) were also found in blood, which suggests that blood repertoires may mirror thyroid immune responses. In validation, the model predicted progression to ophthalmopathy with approximately 70% sensitivity and around 72% specificity, a median of 6.5 months before onset.

Comments on this clonotype: No antigen is known for it. Qualities for individual bases were not recorded, and no much larger clone is one base off.

For CDR1 and CDR2, the germline V gene lists SQVTM and ANQGSEA. The CDR3 has 14 amino acids, counting the end cysteine and phenylalanine. Only CDR3 DNA is held: 42 bases, read in frame from base 1. Specimen: blood. The origin of this receptor is a woman in her fifties or sixties with Graves' ophthalmopathy. In this chain, TRBV29-1 is recombined with TRBJ2-3, with 12 junctional bases fitting TRBD1. The sequence in DNA is TGCAGTTGGGGACAGGGGGCACTAACAGATACGCAGTATTTT. It is translated as CSWGQGALTDTQYF.